This is a list of T cell receptor beta chains from one sample in a study of blood T cells in healthy people across ages. TCRdb re-derived calls from the 5' RACE reads in MiXCR, one entry per CDR3 protein. There are 800,000 or so distinct CDR3 sequences in the sample; less than 60% occur only once, and roughly 18% lies in the top ten. The sequenced material came from blood. The receptors were sampled from a man at least 80 years old in good health. Each CDR3 is given with its conserved first and last residue. Each record gives: D gene, V gene, J gene, clone size, CDR3 DNA, CDR3 protein. D genes are given only for firm matches. Size is stated for part of the rows, as once, few or many counts, or as a class when the clone is expanded.

-	TRBV7-7	TRBJ2-3	-	TGTGCTAGCTTGGCGCAGTATTTT	CASLAQYF
-	TRBV28	TRBJ2-7	-	TGTGCCAGCAGTGTTATGGGGAGTCAGGCATACGAGCAGTACTTC	CASSVMGSQAYEQYF
-	TRBV3-1	TRBJ2-7	many	TGTGCCAGCAGCCAAGATCTGGCAGGGCTTTACGAGCAGTACTTC	CASSQDLAGLYEQYF
TRBD1	TRBV20-1	TRBJ1-1	-	TGCAGTGCCCCATCAGCCGGGACAGGGGTGAACACTGAAGCTTTCTTT	CSAPSAGTGVNTEAFF
-	TRBV14	TRBJ2-5	-	TGTGCCAGCAGCCTCGGGCAGGGAGGTTGGGAGCAGTACTTC	CASSLGQGGWEQYF
TRBD1	TRBV29-1	TRBJ2-4	many	TGCAGCGTTGAAGTGAGAGGGGACAGCATTCAGTACTTC	CSVEVRGDSIQYF
-	TRBV7-2	TRBJ1-1	-	TGTGCCAGCAGCCCTGAGGGTGGGGGCTACACTGAAGCTTTCTTT	CASSPEGGGYTEAFF
-	TRBV9	TRBJ2-5	many	TGTGCCAGCAGCGTGGGACGGGGGCTGCAAGAGACCCAGTACTTC	CASSVGRGLQETQYF
TRBD1	TRBV6-1	TRBJ1-4	-	TGTGCCAGCAGTGACAGGGGGTATAATGAAAAACTGTTTTTT	CASSDRGYNEKLFF
TRBD2	TRBV6-2/TRBV6-3	TRBJ2-1	-	TGTGCCAGCAGAGGGGCTAGCGGGAGTGGGGAGCAGTTCTTC	CASRGASGSGEQFF
-	TRBV20-1	TRBJ2-7	-	TGCAGTGCTAGAAGTTTGGGGCGGGGCACCTACGAGCAGTACTTC	CSARSLGRGTYEQYF
TRBD1	TRBV6-6	TRBJ2-3	-	TGTGCCAGCAGAAATACAGGGGCCCACACAGATACGCAGTATTTT	CASRNTGAHTDTQYF
TRBD1	TRBV7-3	TRBJ2-7	many	TGTGCCAGCAGCTCATCAGGGGGCTCCTACGAGCAGTACTTC	CASSSSGGSYEQYF
TRBD1	TRBV7-2	TRBJ2-4	many	TGTGCCAGCAGCGCCGACAGGGATGACAAAAACATTCAGTACTTC	CASSADRDDKNIQYF
TRBD2	TRBV20-1	TRBJ2-7	once	TGCAGTGCTACCGGGCGGGGGTACGAGCAGTACTTC	CSATGRGYEQYF
-	TRBV28	TRBJ1-4	many	TGTGCCAGCATAGAAGGGGGTGGAGAAAAACTGTTTTTT	CASIEGGGEKLFF
-	TRBV5-1	TRBJ2-5	-	TGCGCCAGCAGCCTTAGACAGAGTTCCTCCTACGGGCAGTACTTC	CASSLRQSSSYGQYF
TRBD2	TRBV7-9	TRBJ2-3	-	TGTGCCAGCAGGGGACTAGCCCCCGGGGATGCGCAGTATTTT	CASRGLAPGDAQYF
-	TRBV2	TRBJ1-6	-	TGTGCCAGCAGCGAGACAGACGGGCGGAATTCACCCCTCCACTTT	CASSETDGRNSPLHF
-	TRBV29-1	TRBJ1-4	-	TGCAGCGTGGAGGACTCACCGGGAGAAAAACTGTTTTTT	CSVEDSPGEKLFF